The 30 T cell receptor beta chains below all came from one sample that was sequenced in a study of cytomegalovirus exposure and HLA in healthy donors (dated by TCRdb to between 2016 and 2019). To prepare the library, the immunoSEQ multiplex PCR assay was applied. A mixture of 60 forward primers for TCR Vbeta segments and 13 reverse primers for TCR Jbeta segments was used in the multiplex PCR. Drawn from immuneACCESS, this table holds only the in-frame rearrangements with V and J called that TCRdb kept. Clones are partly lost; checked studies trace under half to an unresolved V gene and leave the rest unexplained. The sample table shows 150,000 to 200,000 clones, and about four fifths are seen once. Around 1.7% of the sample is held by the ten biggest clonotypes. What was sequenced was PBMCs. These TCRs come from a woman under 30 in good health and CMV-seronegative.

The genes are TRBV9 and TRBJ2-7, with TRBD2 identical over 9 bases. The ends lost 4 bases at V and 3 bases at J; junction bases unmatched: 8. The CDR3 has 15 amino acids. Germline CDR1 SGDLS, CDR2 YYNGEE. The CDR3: CASSPRLAAIYEQYF. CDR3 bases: TGTGCCAGCAGCCCTCGACTAGCGGCAATCTACGAGCAGTACTTC.

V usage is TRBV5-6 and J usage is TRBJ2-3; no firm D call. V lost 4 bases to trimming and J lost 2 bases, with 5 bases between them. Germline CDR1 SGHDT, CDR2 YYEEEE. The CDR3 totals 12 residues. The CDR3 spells CASSATTDTQYF. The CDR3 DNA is TGTGCCAGCAGCGCTACCACAGATACGCAGTATTTT.

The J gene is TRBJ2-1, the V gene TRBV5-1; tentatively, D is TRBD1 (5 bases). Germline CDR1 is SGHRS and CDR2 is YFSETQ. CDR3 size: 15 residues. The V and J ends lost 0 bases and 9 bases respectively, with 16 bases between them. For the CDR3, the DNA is TGCGCCAGCAGCTTGGCCATTAGGGGTTCCGCTGAGCAGTTCTTC. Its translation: CASSLAIRGSAEQFF.

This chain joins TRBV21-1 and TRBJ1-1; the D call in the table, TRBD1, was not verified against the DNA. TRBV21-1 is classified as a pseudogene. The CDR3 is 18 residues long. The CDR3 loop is CAKGRLPLRQGGITEAFF. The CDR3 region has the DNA TGTGCCAAAGGACGGCTCCCGCTCCGACAGGGGGGCATCACTGAAGCTTTCTTT.

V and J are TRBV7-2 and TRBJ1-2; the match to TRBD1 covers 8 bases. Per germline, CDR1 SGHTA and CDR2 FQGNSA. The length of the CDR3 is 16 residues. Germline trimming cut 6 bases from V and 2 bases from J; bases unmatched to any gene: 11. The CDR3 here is CASSLGTTGANYGYTF. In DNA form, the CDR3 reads TGTGCCAGCAGTTTGGGGACGACAGGGGCAAACTATGGCTACACCTTC.

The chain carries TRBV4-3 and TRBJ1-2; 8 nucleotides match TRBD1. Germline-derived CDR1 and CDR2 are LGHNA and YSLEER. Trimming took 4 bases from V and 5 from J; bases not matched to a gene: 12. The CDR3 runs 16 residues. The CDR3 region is CASSPVSNQGAYGYTF. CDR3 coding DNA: TGCGCCAGCAGCCCAGTCTCAAATCAGGGGGCTTATGGCTACACCTTC.

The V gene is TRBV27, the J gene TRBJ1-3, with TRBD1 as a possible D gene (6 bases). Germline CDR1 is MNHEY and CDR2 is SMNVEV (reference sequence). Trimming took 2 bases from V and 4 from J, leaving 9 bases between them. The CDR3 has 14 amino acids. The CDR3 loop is CASSLGGPGNTIYF. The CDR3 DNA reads TGTGCCAGCAGTTTAGGGGGCCCCGGAAACACCATATATTTT.

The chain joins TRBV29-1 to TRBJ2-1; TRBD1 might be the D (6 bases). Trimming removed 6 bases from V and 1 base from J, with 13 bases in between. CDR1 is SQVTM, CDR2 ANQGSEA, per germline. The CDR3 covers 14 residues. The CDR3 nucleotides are TGCAGCGTCCTCTTCACAGGGTCCTACAATGAGCAGTTCTTC. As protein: CSVLFTGSYNEQFF.

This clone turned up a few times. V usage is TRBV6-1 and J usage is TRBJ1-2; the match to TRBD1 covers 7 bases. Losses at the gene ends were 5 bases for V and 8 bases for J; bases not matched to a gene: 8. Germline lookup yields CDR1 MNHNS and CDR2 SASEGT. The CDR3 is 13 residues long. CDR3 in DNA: TGTGCCAGCAGTCAGCACAGGGGTAGCGGCTACACCTTC. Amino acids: CASSQHRGSGYTF.

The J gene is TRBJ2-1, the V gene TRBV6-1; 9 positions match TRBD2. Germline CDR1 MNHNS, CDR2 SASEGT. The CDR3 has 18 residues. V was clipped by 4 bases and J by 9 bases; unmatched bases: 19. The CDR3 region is CASSVYYPSGTSSREQFF. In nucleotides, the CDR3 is TGTGCCAGCAGTGTATATTACCCTTCCGGGACTAGCTCTCGTGAGCAGTTCTTC.

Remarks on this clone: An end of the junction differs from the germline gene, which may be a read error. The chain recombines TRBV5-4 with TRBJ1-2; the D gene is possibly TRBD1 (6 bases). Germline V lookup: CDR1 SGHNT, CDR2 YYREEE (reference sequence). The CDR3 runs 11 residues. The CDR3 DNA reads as TGTGCCAGCAGCTTAGGACAGAGAGGTTCTTTC. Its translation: CASSLGQRGSF.

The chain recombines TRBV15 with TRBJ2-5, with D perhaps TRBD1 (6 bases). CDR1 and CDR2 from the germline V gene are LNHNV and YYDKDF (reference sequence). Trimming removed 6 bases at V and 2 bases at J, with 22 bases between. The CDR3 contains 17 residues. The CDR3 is CATSSGTLPWGQETQYF. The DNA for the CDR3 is TGTGCCACCAGTTCAGGGACACTACCTTGGGGACAAGAGACCCAGTACTTC.

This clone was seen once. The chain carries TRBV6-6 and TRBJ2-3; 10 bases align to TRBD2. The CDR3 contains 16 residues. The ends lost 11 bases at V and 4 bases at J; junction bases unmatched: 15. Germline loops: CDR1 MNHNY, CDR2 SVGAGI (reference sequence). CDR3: CAGTTPSGSAPDTQYF. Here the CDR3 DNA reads TGTGCCGGCACCACCCCTAGCGGGAGTGCCCCAGATACGCAGTATTTT.

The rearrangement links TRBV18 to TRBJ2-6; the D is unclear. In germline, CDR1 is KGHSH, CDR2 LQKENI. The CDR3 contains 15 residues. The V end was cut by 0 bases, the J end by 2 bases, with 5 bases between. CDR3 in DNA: TGTGCCAGCTCACCACCGTCAGCTGGGGCCAACGTCCTGACTTTC. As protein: CASSPPSAGANVLTF. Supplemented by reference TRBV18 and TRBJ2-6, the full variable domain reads NAGVMQNPRHLVRRRGQEARLRCSPMKGHSHVYWYRQLPEEGLKFMVYLQKENIIDESGMPKERFSAEFPKEGPSILRIQQVVRGDSAAYFCASSPPSAGANVLTFGAGSRLTVL.

CDR3 DNA: TGTGCCAGCAGTTTATCCAGGGCTCAGCCCCAGCATTTT. This encodes CASSLSRAQPQHF. V is TRBV27 and J is TRBJ1-5, with D possibly matching TRBD1 (5 bases). Between the trimmed V and J ends, which lost 0 bases and 6 bases, there was a span of 6 bases. Looked up from germline, CDR1 is MNHEY and CDR2 is SMNVEV (reference sequence). The CDR3 is made up of 13 amino acids.

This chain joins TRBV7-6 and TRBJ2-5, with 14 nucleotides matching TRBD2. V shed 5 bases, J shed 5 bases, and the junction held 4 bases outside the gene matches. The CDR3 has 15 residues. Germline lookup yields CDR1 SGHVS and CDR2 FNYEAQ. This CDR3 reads CASSRTSGRPETQYF. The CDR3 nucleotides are TGTGCCAGCAGCCGGACTAGCGGGAGGCCCGAGACCCAGTACTTC. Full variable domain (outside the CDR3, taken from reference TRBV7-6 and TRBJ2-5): GAGVSQSPRYKVTKRGQDVALRCDPISGHVSLYWYRQALGQGPEFLTYFNYEAQQDKSGLPNDRFSAERPEGSISTLTIQRTEQRDSAMYRCASSRTSGRPETQYFGPGTRLLVL.

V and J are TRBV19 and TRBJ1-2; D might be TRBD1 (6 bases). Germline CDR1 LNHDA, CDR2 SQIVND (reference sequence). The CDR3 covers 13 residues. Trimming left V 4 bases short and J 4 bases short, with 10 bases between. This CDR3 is CASSTGGGYGYTF. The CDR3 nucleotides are TGTGCCAGTAGTACGGGGGGCGGCTATGGCTACACCTTC.

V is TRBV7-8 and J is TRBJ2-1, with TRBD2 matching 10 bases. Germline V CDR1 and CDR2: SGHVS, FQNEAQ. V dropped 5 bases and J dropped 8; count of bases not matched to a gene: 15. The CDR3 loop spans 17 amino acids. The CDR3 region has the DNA TGTGCCAGCAGCCTGGGTGGGGTTAGCGGGAGGTTTGATGAGCAGTTCTTC. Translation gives CASSLGGVSGRFDEQFF.

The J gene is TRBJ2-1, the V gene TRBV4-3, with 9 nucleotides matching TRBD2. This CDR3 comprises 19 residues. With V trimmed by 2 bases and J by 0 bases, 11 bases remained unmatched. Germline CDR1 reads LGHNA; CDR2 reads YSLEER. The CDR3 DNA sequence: TGCGCCAGCAGCCAATCCTCTAGCGGGGTTATGAGCTCCTACAATGAGCAGTTCTTC. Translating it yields CASSQSSSGVMSSYNEQFF.

In nucleotides, the CDR3 is TGTGCCAGCAGCCAAGGGTCGAGCGGGGGATACACAGATACGCAGTATTTT. Encoded protein: CASSQGSSGGYTDTQYF. The chain uses TRBV16 and TRBJ2-3; 8 positions match TRBD2. The CDR3 contains 17 residues. CDR1 is KGHSY, CDR2 FQNENV, per germline. V lost 2 bases and J lost 2; bases outside the gene matches: 9.

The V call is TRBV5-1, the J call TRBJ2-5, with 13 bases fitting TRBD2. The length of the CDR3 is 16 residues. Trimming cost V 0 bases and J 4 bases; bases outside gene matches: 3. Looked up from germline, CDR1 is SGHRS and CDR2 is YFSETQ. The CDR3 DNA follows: TGCGCCAGCAGCTTGGCACTAGCGGGGGGGAGAGAGACCCAGTACTTC. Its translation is CASSLALAGGRETQYF.

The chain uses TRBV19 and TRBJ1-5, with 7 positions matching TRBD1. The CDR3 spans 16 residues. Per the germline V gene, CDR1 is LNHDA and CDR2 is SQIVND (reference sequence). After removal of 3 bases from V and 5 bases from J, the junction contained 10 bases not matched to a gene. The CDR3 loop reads CASSIPNRGPHQPQHF. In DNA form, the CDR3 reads TGTGCCAGTAGTATTCCCAACAGGGGACCCCATCAGCCCCAGCATTTT.

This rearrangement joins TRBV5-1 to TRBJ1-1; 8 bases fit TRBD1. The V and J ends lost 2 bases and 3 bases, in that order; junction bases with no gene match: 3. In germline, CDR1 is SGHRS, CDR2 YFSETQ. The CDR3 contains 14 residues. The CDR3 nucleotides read TGCGCCAGCAGCTTCCAGGGGGCGGACACTGAAGCTTTCTTT. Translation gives CASSFQGADTEAFF.

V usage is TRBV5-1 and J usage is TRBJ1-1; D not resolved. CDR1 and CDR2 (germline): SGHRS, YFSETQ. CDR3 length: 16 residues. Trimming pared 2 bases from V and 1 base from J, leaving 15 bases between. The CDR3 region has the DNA TGCGCCAGCAGCTTTGGTTCAGGTATGGGGAACACTGAAGCTTTCTTT. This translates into CASSFGSGMGNTEAFF.

The CDR3 bases are TGTGCCAGCAGCTTAGATCCAGCTAGCGGACCTACAGATACGCAGTATTTT. The encoded protein is CASSLDPASGPTDTQYF. V gene TRBV11-2 combines with J gene TRBJ2-3; TRBD2 agrees at 7 bases. The J segment lost 3 bases and the V segment lost 0 bases, leaving 9 bases of the junction unmatched. CDR3 size: 17 residues. CDR1 is SGHAT, CDR2 FQNNGV, per germline. Complete variable domain (other parts from reference TRBV11-2 and TRBJ2-3): EAGVAQSPRYKIIEKRQSVAFWCNPISGHATLYWYQQILGQGPKLLIQFQNNGVVDDSQLPKDRFSAERLKGVDSTLKIQPAKLEDSAVYLCASSLDPASGPTDTQYFGPGTRLTVL.

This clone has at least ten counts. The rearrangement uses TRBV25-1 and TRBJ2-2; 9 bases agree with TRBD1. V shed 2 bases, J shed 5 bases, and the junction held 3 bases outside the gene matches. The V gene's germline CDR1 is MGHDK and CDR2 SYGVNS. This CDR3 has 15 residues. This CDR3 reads CASSERDRETGELFF. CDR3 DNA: TGTGCCAGCAGTGAACGGGACAGGGAAACCGGGGAGCTGTTTTTT.

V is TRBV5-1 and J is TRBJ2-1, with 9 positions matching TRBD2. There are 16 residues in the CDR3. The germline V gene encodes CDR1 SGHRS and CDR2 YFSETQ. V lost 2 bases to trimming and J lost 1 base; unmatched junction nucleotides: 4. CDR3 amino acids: CASSLPGLASYNEQFF. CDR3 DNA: TGCGCCAGCAGCTTACCCGGACTAGCGTCCTACAATGAGCAGTTCTTC. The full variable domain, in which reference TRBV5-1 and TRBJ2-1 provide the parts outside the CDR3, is KAGVTQTPRYLIKTRGQQVTLSCSPISGHRSVSWYQQTPGQGLQFLFEYFSETQRNKGNFPGRFSGRQFSNSRSEMNVSTLELGDSALYLCASSLPGLASYNEQFFGPGTRLTVL.

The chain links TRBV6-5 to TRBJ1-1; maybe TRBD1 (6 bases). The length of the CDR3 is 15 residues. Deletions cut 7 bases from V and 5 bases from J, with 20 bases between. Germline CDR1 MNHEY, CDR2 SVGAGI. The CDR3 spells CASTSEGGLGTEAFF. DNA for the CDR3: TGTGCCAGCACCTCAGAGGGGGGGCTTGGAACTGAAGCTTTCTTT.

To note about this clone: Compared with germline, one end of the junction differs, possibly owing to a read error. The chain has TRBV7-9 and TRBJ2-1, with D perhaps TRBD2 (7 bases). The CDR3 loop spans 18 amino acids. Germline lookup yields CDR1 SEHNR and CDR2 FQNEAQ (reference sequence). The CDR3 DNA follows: TGTTCCAGCAGCTCCCGCAAGAAAGGGGGAGGGCCCGACAATGAGCAGTTCTTC. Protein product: CSSSSRKKGGGPDNEQFF.

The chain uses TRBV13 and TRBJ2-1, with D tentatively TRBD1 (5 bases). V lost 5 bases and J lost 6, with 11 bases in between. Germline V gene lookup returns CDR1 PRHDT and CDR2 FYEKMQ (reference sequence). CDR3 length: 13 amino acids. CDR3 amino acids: CASSGRQRNEQFF. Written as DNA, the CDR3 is TGTGCCAGCAGCGGACGACAGCGCAATGAGCAGTTCTTC. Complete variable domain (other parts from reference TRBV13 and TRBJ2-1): AAGVIQSPRHLIKEKRETATLKCYPIPRHDTVYWYQQGPGQDPQFLISFYEKMQSDKGSIPDRFSAQQFSDYHSELNMSSLELGDSALYFCASSGRQRNEQFFGPGTRLTVL.